This TCR beta chain derives from a study of T cell responses to AZD1222 COVID-19 vaccine. V was trimmed by 4 bases and J by 0 bases, leaving 11 bases between them. Germline lookup yields CDR1 SNHLY and CDR2 FYNNEI. The CDR3 is made up of 15 amino acids. Sequencing was performed with immunoSEQ multiplex PCR; in TCRdb, only in-frame clones are kept and a portion is missing. The repertoire has fewer than 130,000 clones, 85% to 95% of them found once; the top ten carry about 7.8%. General study results and limits: Clonal diversity may have been underestimated, and the donors were mostly white British, with more females than males. CD4 TCRs linked to vaccination spanned spike, dominating at 160-218 and 743-854. Among spike-specific TCRs, nearly half reportedly target unmutated variant regions. Increased Spike-specific TCR breadth and depth were observed after two AZD1222 doses.

Concerning this clone: Its antigen remains unknown. Within the sample, other DNA sequences also encode this same CDR3.

Sample: peripheral blood, taken on day 0 of AZD1222 vaccination. The V and J genes are TRBV2 and TRBJ2-3, with D possibly being TRBD1 (7 bases). The sequence derives from an adult in good health. The chain's CDR3 is CASSGQGLSTDTQYF. The CDR3 DNA reads as TGTGCCAGCAGTGGACAGGGACTTAGCACAGATACGCAGTATTTT.